Listed here are 19 T cell receptor beta chains from one sample, sequenced in a study of T cell responses to AZD1222 COVID-19 vaccine. TCRdb's table, derived via immunoSEQ multiplex PCR, lists solely in-frame clones and lacks some. Among some 180,000 clones, about 86% were seen once, and the ten largest hold 0.49%. The sequencing here drew on peripheral blood, taken on day 0 of AZD1222 vaccination. These TCRs come from an adult in good health.

This rearrangement joins TRBV28 to TRBJ1-2, with a possible D match to TRBD1 (6 bases). CDR1 and CDR2 (germline): MDHEN, SYDVKM. This CDR3 has 14 amino acids. V was shortened by 4 bases and J by 4 bases, with 13 bases between the two germline ends. The CDR3 bases are TGTGCCAGCAGTTCAGGGGCAGAGCTCTATGGCTACACCTTC. It is translated as CASSSGAELYGYTF.

The chain uses TRBV2 and TRBJ1-5; D is ambiguous. Deletions cut 2 bases from V and 3 bases from J, with 11 bases between. CDR1 is SNHLY and CDR2 is FYNNEI in the germline V gene. The CDR3 runs 15 residues. The CDR3 region has the DNA TGTGCCAGCAGTGAACGTCGCGGGAACAATCAGCCCCAGCATTTT. Its protein product is CASSERRGNNQPQHF.

This rearrangement joins TRBV29-1 to TRBJ1-2; D unresolved. The V end lost 4 bases, the J end lost 2 bases, and 8 bases lay between the germline ends. CDR3 length: 12 amino acids. Germline-derived CDR1 and CDR2 are SQVTM and ANQGSEA. CDR3 DNA sequence: TGCAGCGTTGTCGACTCAAACTATGGCTACACCTTC. Protein sequence: CSVVDSNYGYTF.

V gene TRBV6-2 or TRBV6-3 combines with J gene TRBJ2-7; D is possibly TRBD2 (6 bases). The CDR3 consists of 13 residues. Germline loops: CDR1 MNHEY, CDR2 SVGEGT. Between the trimmed V and J ends, which lost 7 bases and 5 bases, there was a span of 15 bases. The CDR3 spells CASIPQAGHEQYF. CDR3 bases: TGTGCCAGCATCCCCCAGGCGGGACACGAGCAGTACTTC.

The rearrangement uses TRBV27 and TRBJ2-7; D perhaps matches TRBD1 (5 bases). The V end was cut by 4 bases, the J end by 3 bases, with 10 bases between. This CDR3 contains 13 residues. Germline CDR1 reads MNHEY; CDR2 reads SMNVEV (reference sequence). DNA for the CDR3: TGTGCCAGCAGTTCCCGGCAGGGCTACGAGCAGTACTTC. Its protein is CASSSRQGYEQYF.

The rearrangement uses TRBV27 and TRBJ1-5, with D hard to call. V lost 0 bases and J lost 2, with 8 bases in between. The CDR3 length is 15 residues. Germline-derived CDR1 and CDR2 are MNHEY and SMNVEV (reference sequence). The CDR3: CASSLSAGGNQPQHF. The CDR3 DNA reads TGTGCCAGCAGTTTATCCGCCGGGGGCAATCAGCCCCAGCATTTT.

The chain is built from TRBV19 and TRBJ2-3, with unresolved D. The length of the CDR3 is 13 residues. The V gene's germline CDR1 is LNHDA and CDR2 SQIVND (reference sequence). Between the trimmed V and J ends, which lost 2 bases and 8 bases, there was a span of 11 bases. CDR3: CASSIPPASTQYF. In DNA form, the CDR3 reads TGTGCCAGTAGTATACCCCCGGCGAGTACGCAGTATTTT.

The gene calls are TRBV12-3 or TRBV12-4 and TRBJ1-2; D gene unclear. V was cut by 0 bases and J by 6 bases, with 8 bases left in between. The CDR3 totals 13 residues. This CDR3 reads CASSLAPGNGYTF. CDR3 DNA sequence: TGTGCCAGCAGTTTAGCGCCCGGGAATGGCTACACCTTC.

About this clone: The same CDR3 can be traced to other DNA sequences in this sample. The chain combines TRBV5-4 with TRBJ2-7; D unclear. Germline V gene data show CDR1 as SGHNT and CDR2 as YYREEE (reference sequence). The V end was cut by 0 bases, the J end by 4 bases, with 5 bases between. The CDR3 totals 12 residues. In nucleotides, the CDR3 is TGTGCCAGCAGCTTGGATCGGTACGAGCAGTACTTC. This codes for CASSLDRYEQYF.

The rearrangement joins TRBV9 to TRBJ2-7; 9 bases are a match to TRBD1. Germline assignment: CDR1 SGDLS and CDR2 YYNGEE. V dropped 4 bases and J dropped 4; count of bases not matched to a gene: 6. This CDR3 spans 14 amino acids. CDR3 residues: CASSSQGAGYEQYF. The DNA of the CDR3 is TGTGCCAGCAGCTCACAGGGGGCGGGGTACGAGCAGTACTTC.

The table lists this clone with a count of one. V gene TRBV6-1 combines with J gene TRBJ1-4; 10 positions agree with TRBD1. CDR1 MNHNS and CDR2 SASEGT come from the germline V gene. The J segment lost 7 bases and the V segment lost 1 base, leaving 0 bases of the junction unmatched. The CDR3 extends over 14 amino acids. The CDR3 is CASSEGQGAEKLFF. DNA of the CDR3: TGTGCCAGCAGTGAAGGACAGGGGGCTGAAAAACTGTTTTTT.

The chain combines TRBV10-1 with TRBJ1-1; D perhaps matches TRBD1 (5 bases). CDR1 is WNHNN, CDR2 SYGVQD, per germline (reference sequence). The CDR3 length is 13 residues. Trimming shortened V by 3 bases and J by 5 bases, and 10 bases separated the two germline ends. The CDR3 sequence: CASSETRQTEAFF. CDR3 nucleotides: TGCGCCAGCAGTGAAACCCGACAGACTGAAGCTTTCTTT.

V is TRBV7-8 and J is TRBJ2-7, with D perhaps being TRBD1 or TRBD2 (5 bases each). Trimming removed 1 base at V and 2 bases at J, with 12 bases between. The germline V gene encodes CDR1 SGHVS and CDR2 FQNEAQ. The CDR3 consists of 15 residues. Here the CDR3 reads CASSLESGQAYEQYF. The CDR3 DNA follows: TGTGCCAGCAGCTTAGAATCGGGGCAAGCCTACGAGCAGTACTTC.

The chain joins TRBV6-6 to TRBJ1-5, with no clear D. CDR3 length: 12 residues. Per germline, CDR1 MNHNY and CDR2 SVGAGI (reference sequence). V gave up 6 bases and J gave up 0 bases, with 3 bases separating them. The CDR3: CASRASNQPQHF. The CDR3 nucleotides are TGTGCCAGCAGGGCTAGCAATCAGCCCCAGCATTTT.

The chain is built from TRBV6-2 or TRBV6-3 and TRBJ2-7, with TRBD2 matching 7 bases. The trim removed 4 bases at V and 2 bases at J, leaving 5 bases unmatched. The CDR3 is 14 amino acids. Germline values: CDR1 MNHEY, CDR2 SVGEGT. CDR3 amino acids: CASSSWGTTYEQYF. Written as DNA, the CDR3 is TGTGCCAGCAGTTCGTGGGGGACTACCTACGAGCAGTACTTC.

The V call is TRBV7-6, the J call TRBJ2-3; 9 bases map to TRBD2. J lost 5 bases, V lost 0 bases, and 9 bases had no gene match. Germline V gene sequence: CDR1 SGHVS, CDR2 FNYEAQ. There are 17 residues in the CDR3. The CDR3 protein is CASSLAVAGGRGDTQYF. In DNA form, the CDR3 reads TGTGCCAGCAGCTTAGCGGTTGCGGGGGGGCGGGGAGATACGCAGTATTTT.

The rearrangement uses TRBV5-4 and TRBJ1-6, with TRBD1 as a possible D gene (5 bases). CDR3 length: 13 residues. The V end lost 7 bases, the J end lost 7 bases, and 12 bases lay between the germline ends. Germline V gene data show CDR1 as SGHNT and CDR2 as YYREEE (reference sequence). DNA of the CDR3: TGTGCCAGCGGACGAGGGGAAAATTCACCCCTCCACTTT. Amino acid sequence: CASGRGENSPLHF. Full variable domain (rest looked up from reference TRBV5-4 and TRBJ1-6): ETGVTQSPTHLIKTRGQQVTLRCSSQSGHNTVSWYQQALGQGPQFIFQYYREEENGRGNFPPRFSGLQFPNYSSELNVNALELDDSALYLCASGRGENSPLHFGNGTRLTVT.

The rearrangement uses TRBV19 and TRBJ1-1; 7 bases line up with TRBD1. The CDR3 length is 15 residues. Per germline, CDR1 LNHDA and CDR2 SQIVND (reference sequence). The ends lost 10 bases at V and 4 bases at J; junction bases unmatched: 15. CDR3 nucleotides: TGTGCCACTCAAGACAGGGCCACATCGGGCACTGAAGCTTTCTTT. Protein sequence: CATQDRATSGTEAFF.

The chain joins TRBV20-1 to TRBJ2-1; D remains unclear. Trimming cost V 5 bases and J 4 bases, with 6 bases left between them. CDR3 length: 11 residues. CDR1 DFQATT and CDR2 SNEGSKA come from the germline V gene (reference sequence). CDR3 in amino acids: CSARMYNEQFF. CDR3 coding DNA: TGCAGTGCTCGTATGTACAATGAGCAGTTCTTC.